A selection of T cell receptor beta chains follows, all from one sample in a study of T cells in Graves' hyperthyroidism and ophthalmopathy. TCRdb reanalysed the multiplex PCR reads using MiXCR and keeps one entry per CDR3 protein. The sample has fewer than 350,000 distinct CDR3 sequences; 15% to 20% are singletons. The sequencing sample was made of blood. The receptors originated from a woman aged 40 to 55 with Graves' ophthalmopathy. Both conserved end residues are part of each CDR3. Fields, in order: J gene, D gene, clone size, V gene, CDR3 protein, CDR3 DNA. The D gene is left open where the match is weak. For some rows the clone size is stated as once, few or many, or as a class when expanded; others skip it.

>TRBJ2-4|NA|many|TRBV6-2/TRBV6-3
CTSNDQGNIQYF
TGTACCAGCAATGACCAGGGGAACATTCAGTACTTC
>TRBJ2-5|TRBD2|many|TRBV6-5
CASSSPSGTSKETQYF
TGTGCCAGCAGTTCACCATCCGGGACTAGCAAGGAGACCCAGTACTTC
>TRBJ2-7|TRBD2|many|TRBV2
CAGKLAASYEQYF
TGTGCCGGGAAACTAGCGGCCTCCTACGAGCAGTACTTC
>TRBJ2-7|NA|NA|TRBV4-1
CASSQVLRSDEQYF
TGCGCCAGCAGCCAAGTTTTGCGGTCCGACGAGCAGTACTTC
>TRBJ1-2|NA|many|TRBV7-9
CASSSRTKVTAHF
TGTGCCAGCAGCTCCAGGACTAAAGTGACAGCCCACTTC
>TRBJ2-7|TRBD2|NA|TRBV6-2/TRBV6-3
CASSFLPGTSGKGYEQYF
TGTGCCAGCAGTTTTCTACCCGGGACTAGCGGGAAAGGCTACGAGCAGTACTTC
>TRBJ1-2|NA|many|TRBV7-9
CASSSSSNYGYTF
TGTGCCAGCAGCTCTAGCTCTAACTATGGCTACACCTTC
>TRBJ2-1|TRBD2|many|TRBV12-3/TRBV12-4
CASSRPSGRARGEQFF
TGTGCCAGCAGTCGCCCTAGCGGGAGGGCCAGGGGTGAGCAGTTCTTC
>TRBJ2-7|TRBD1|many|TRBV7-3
CASSPTGGFGEQYF
TGTGCCAGCAGCCCGACAGGGGGGTTCGGGGAGCAGTACTTC
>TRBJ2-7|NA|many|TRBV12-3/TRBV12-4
CASSFGQTHYEQYF
TGTGCCAGCAGTTTCGGACAGACTCACTACGAGCAGTACTTC
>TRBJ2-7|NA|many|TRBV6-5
CASSTPGHPYEQYF
TGTGCCAGCAGTACACCGGGACACCCCTACGAGCAGTACTTC
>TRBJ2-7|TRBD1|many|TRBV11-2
CASSFEPGQSIYEQYF
TGTGCCAGCAGCTTCGAACCGGGACAGAGTATCTACGAGCAGTACTTC
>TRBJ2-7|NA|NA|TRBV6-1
CASTHGDREQSF
TGTGCCAGCACACACGGTGATCGCGAGCAGTCCTTC
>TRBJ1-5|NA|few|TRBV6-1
CASSVQSGQPQPF
TGTGCCAGCAGTGTCCAGTCCGGTCAGCCCCAGCCTTTT
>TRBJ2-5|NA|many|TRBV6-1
CASSAPQVRGMKTQYF
TGTGCCAGCAGTGCACCCCAAGTCAGAGGGATGAAGACCCAGTACTTC
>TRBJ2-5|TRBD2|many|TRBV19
CASRASGRALETQYF
TGTGCCAGTAGGGCTAGCGGGAGGGCCTTGGAGACCCAGTACTTC
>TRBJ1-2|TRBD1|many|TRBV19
CASTTGAVNYGYTF
TGTGCCAGTACGACAGGGGCCGTTAACTATGGCTACACCTTC
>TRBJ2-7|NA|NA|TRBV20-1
CSAHPVTYEQYF
TGCAGTGCCCACCCAGTGACCTACGAGCAGTACTTC
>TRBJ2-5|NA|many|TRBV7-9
CASSERGFLAQETQYF
TGTGCCAGCAGCGAAAGGGGGTTTTTGGCGCAAGAGACCCAGTACTTC
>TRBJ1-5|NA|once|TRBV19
CASTAGFQPQHF
TGTGCCAGTACAGCGGGTTTTCAGCCCCAGCATTTT
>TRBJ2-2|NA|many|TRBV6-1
CASSGQAPPTGELFF
TGTGCCAGCAGTGGACAGGCTCCTCCAACCGGGGAGCTGTTTTTT
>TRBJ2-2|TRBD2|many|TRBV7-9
CASSVSGSPGGELFF
TGTGCCAGCAGCGTTAGCGGGAGTCCGGGCGGGGAGCTGTTTTTT
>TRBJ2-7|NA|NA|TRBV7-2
CASSLFWGAYEQYF
TGTGCCAGCAGCTTATTTTGGGGCGCCTACGAGCAGTACTTC
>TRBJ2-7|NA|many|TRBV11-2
CASSLGQFEQYF
TGTGCCAGCAGCTTAGGGCAGTTTGAGCAGTACTTC
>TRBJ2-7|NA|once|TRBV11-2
CASSLVPRADEQYF
TGTGCCAGCAGCTTAGTCCCCCGGGCGGACGAGCAGTACTTC
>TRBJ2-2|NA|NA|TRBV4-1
CASSQAVSANTGELFF
TGCGCCAGCAGCCAAGCTGTCAGCGCGAACACCGGGGAGCTGTTTTTT
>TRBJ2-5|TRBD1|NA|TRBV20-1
CSAGRMGQGQETQYF
TGCAGTGCTGGCCGCATGGGACAGGGTCAAGAGACCCAGTACTTC
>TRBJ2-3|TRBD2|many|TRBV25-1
CASSGWGGTDTQYF
TGTGCCAGCAGTGGCTGGGGGGGAACAGATACGCAGTATTTT
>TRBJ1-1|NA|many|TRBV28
CASSSETDGSWNTEAFF
TGTGCCAGCAGTTCCGAAACCGACGGTTCCTGGAACACTGAAGCTTTCTTT
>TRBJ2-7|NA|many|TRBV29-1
CSVEGVREYEQYF
TGCAGCGTTGAAGGAGTCAGGGAGTACGAGCAGTACTTC
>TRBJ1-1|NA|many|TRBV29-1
CSVAFWNTEAFF
TGCAGCGTTGCGTTCTGGAACACTGAAGCTTTCTTT
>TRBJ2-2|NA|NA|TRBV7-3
CASGSGAYTGELFF
TGTGCCAGCGGGTCAGGGGCTTACACCGGGGAGCTGTTTTTT
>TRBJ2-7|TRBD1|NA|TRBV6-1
CAIKPGQGAYEQYF
TGTGCCATCAAACCGGGACAGGGGGCCTACGAGCAGTACTTC
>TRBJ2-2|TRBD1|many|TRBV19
CASSPTGQGGTGELFF
TGTGCCAGTAGTCCTACGGGACAGGGTGGGACCGGGGAGCTGTTTTTT
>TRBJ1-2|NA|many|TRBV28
CASRLQGSANYGYTF
TGTGCCAGCAGACTACAGGGATCAGCTAACTATGGCTACACCTTC
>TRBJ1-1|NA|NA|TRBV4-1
CASSQDGEASNTEAFF
TGCGCCAGCAGCCAAGATGGGGAGGCTTCCAACACTGAAGCTTTCTTT
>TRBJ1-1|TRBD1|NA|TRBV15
CAASRDRGGYGTGAFF
TGTGCCGCCAGCAGAGATCGAGGGGGCTATGGCACTGGAGCTTTCTTT
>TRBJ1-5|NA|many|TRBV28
CASITEGNNQPQHF
TGTGCCAGTATAACTGAGGGCAACAATCAGCCCCAGCATTTT
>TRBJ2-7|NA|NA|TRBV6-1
CASSEASEGEQYF
TGTGCCAGCAGTGAAGCATCGGAGGGCGAGCAGTACTTC
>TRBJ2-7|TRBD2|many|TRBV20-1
CSASLGLAGGEYF
TGCAGTGCTAGTTTGGGACTAGCGGGAGGGGAGTACTTC
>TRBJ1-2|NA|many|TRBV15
CATSRAGATANYGYTF
TGTGCCACCAGCAGAGCCGGGGCCACAGCTAACTATGGCTACACCTTC
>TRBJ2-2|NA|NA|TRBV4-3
CASSQYYGELFF
TGCGCCAGCAGCCAATACTATGGGGAGCTGTTTTTT
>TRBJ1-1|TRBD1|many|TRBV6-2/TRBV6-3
CASSYGQGNTEAFF
TGTGCCAGCAGTTACGGACAGGGAAACACTGAAGCTTTCTTT
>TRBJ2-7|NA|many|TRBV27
CASSFSIFYEQYF
TGTGCCAGCAGTTTTTCCATATTCTACGAGCAGTACTTC
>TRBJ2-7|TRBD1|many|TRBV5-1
CASSTGAGTGTYEQYF
TGCGCCAGCAGCACCGGCGCCGGGACAGGAACCTACGAGCAGTACTTC
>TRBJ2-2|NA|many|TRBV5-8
CATRFGPSNTGELFF
TGTGCCACCCGTTTTGGCCCTTCGAACACCGGGGAGCTGTTTTTT
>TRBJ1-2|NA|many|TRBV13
CASSLLGSDYGYTF
TGTGCCAGCAGCTTATTGGGCAGCGACTATGGCTACACCTTC
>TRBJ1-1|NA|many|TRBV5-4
CASSRKTGVNTEAFF
TGTGCCAGCAGCCGGAAGACAGGAGTGAACACTGAAGCTTTCTTT
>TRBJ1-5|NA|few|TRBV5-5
CASSLGYWQPQHF
TGTGCCAGCAGCTTGGGGTACTGGCAGCCCCAGCATTTT
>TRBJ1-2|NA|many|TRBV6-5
CASSYSISAGYTF
TGTGCCAGCAGTTACTCGATTTCCGCTGGCTACACCTTC